This T cell receptor (beta chain) originates from a study of cytomegalovirus exposure and HLA in healthy donors. The PCR made use of 60 Vbeta and 13 Jbeta primers. The protocol was immunoSEQ multiplex PCR, while the TCRdb copy is restricted to in-frame clones and leaves out a portion. The sample yields about 160,000 clones, 81% seen once. Germline-derived CDR1 and CDR2 are SEHNR and FQNEAQ (reference sequence). CDR3 size: 13 residues. A word on this clone: Its antigen is still unknown.

Study observations and caveats: With further analysis later on, most CMV-associated TCR beta chains appeared HLA-restricted.

Donors in the study were healthy people who gave bone marrow. The chain uses TRBV7-9 and TRBJ1-2, with a possible D match to TRBD1 (6 bases). Sequences were obtained from PBMCs. The TCR was taken from a woman between 45 and 60 years old in good health and CMV-seronegative. DNA for the CDR3: TGTGCTGTAGGTCAGGGGTCTGACTATGGCTACACCTTC. This encodes CAVGQGSDYGYTF.